The rows below give T cell receptor beta chains drawn from one sample of a study of T-cell reconstitution after alpha-beta-depleted transplantation in children. TCRdb reprocessed the PCR reads with MiXCR, giving one entry per CDR3 protein. This table holds 300,000 to 400,000 distinct CDR3 sequences, around 25% found once. Sequences were derived from PBMCs, mostly from graft donor cells, sampled 180 days after TCRalphabeta/CD19-depleted stem cell transplant. These TCRs come from a male patient younger than 18 who had a stem cell transplant for acute lymphoblastic leukemia, so the T cells may come from the graft donor. CDR3s include the opening cysteine and the closing phenylalanine or tryptophan. D genes are given only for firm matches. Only some rows state a clone size, as once, few, many or a class for expanded clones.

size	V	D	J	DNA	CDR3
few	TRBV4-1	NA	TRBJ2-1	TGCGCCAGCAGCACGTGGCAGGTCCACAATGAGCAGTTCTTC	CASSTWQVHNEQFF
few	TRBV27	TRBD1	TRBJ2-1	TGTGCCAGCAGGTCACAGGGGCGCCCATCCTACAATGAGCAGTTCTTC	CASRSQGRPSYNEQFF
many	TRBV25-1	NA	TRBJ2-2	TGTGCCAGCTTAGAGCAGAACACCGGGGAGCTGTTTTTT	CASLEQNTGELFF
few	TRBV28	NA	TRBJ2-5	TGTGCCAGCAGTTGGGTGGGGACGGGCCAAGAGACCCAGTACTTC	CASSWVGTGQETQYF
NA	TRBV7-2	NA	TRBJ1-2	TGTGCCAGCAGCTTAGGGGGGGTCCCTAACTATGGCTACACCTTC	CASSLGGVPNYGYTF
few	TRBV5-1	TRBD2	TRBJ2-4	TGCGCCAGCAGCGTGCGGACAGTCAGCGGGAGTGGTGCCAAAAACATTCAGTACTTC	CASSVRTVSGSGAKNIQYF
once	TRBV9	NA	TRBJ2-1	TGTGCCAGCAGCGTCCTTACTACTAGTCGTACCGACAATGAGCAGTTCTTC	CASSVLTTSRTDNEQFF
NA	TRBV27	TRBD2	TRBJ2-3	TGTGCCAGCAGTCCCCTTCTTGCCGGGACTAGCGGCACAGATACGCAGTATTTT	CASSPLLAGTSGTDTQYF
NA	TRBV7-6	NA	TRBJ2-7	TGTGCCAGCAGCTTAGAAGAAAGTACTTGGTACGAGCAGTACTTC	CASSLEESTWYEQYF
few	TRBV20-1	TRBD2	TRBJ2-7	TGCAGTGCTAGAGATCGGCGGGAGCAGGTCGAGCAGTACTTC	CSARDRREQVEQYF
few	TRBV14	TRBD2	TRBJ2-5	TGTGCCAGCAGCCAAGACCCCCTCACTAGCGGACTCCAAGAGACCCAGTACTTC	CASSQDPLTSGLQETQYF
few	TRBV10-3	NA	TRBJ2-3	TGTGCCATCAGTGGGGCTAGCTGGAGCACAGATACGCAGTATTTT	CAISGASWSTDTQYF
few	TRBV27	NA	TRBJ2-1	TGTGCCAGCAGCGCACTGGGGGGCAATGAGCAGTTCTTC	CASSALGGNEQFF
few	TRBV6-5	NA	TRBJ1-2	TGTGCCAGCAGTTACTCGGCGGGCGGCTATGGCTACACCTTC	CASSYSAGGYGYTF
many	TRBV7-9	TRBD2	TRBJ2-7	TGTGCCAGCAGCGAAGGGACTAGCGGAACATCAGGGGAGCAGTACTTC	CASSEGTSGTSGEQYF
NA	TRBV20-1	TRBD1	TRBJ2-3	TGCAGTGCTAGGAACAGGGGGCTTGCAGATACGCAGTATTTT	CSARNRGLADTQYF
few	TRBV27	NA	TRBJ1-1	TGTGCCAGCAGTTTAAAGCCCGGGCTCACTGAAGCTTTCTTT	CASSLKPGLTEAFF
NA	TRBV28	NA	TRBJ2-7	TGTGCCATGGGCCCCGGGCCCCGGTGCTCCTACGAGCAGTACTTC	CAMGPGPRCSYEQYF
few	TRBV4-2	NA	TRBJ2-3	TGTGCCAGCAGCCCAGGGGTAGCCAGCACAGATACGCAGTATTTT	CASSPGVASTDTQYF
NA	TRBV12-3/TRBV12-4	NA	TRBJ1-1	TGTGCCAGCAGTTTAGGAATCCACCTGAACACTGAAGCTTTCTTT	CASSLGIHLNTEAFF
few	TRBV5-1	NA	TRBJ2-1	TGCGCCAGCAGCTTAAGGATAGACTACAATGAGCAGTTCTTC	CASSLRIDYNEQFF
NA	TRBV20-1	NA	TRBJ1-1	TGCAGTGCTAGAGATGGGTTGGGGCGGGGGAGAGTCTCTGAAGCTTTCTTT	CSARDGLGRGRVSEAFF
few	TRBV29-1	NA	TRBJ2-5	TGCAGCGCACCACACCCGCAAGAGACCCAGTACTTC	CSAPHPQETQYF
NA	TRBV3-1	TRBD1	TRBJ1-4	TGTGCCAGCAGCCGGGGACAGGGTGAAAAACTGTTTTTT	CASSRGQGEKLFF
NA	TRBV5-1	TRBD2	TRBJ2-7	TGCGCCAGCAGCTTAATCGCGGGACTAAGCTCCTACGAGCAGTACTTC	CASSLIAGLSSYEQYF
NA	TRBV5-1	NA	TRBJ1-1	TGCGCCAGCAGCTTGTACTGGGGCCTCACTGAAGCTTTCTTT	CASSLYWGLTEAFF
NA	TRBV10-3	NA	TRBJ1-5	TGTGCCATCAGTGAGTCGAAGGGGAATCAGCCCCAGCATTTT	CAISESKGNQPQHF
NA	TRBV7-6	TRBD2	TRBJ2-7	TGTGCCAGCAGCTGGGGGGGGCAGACTAGCGGGAGGGCCCTGTACGAGCAGTACTTC	CASSWGGQTSGRALYEQYF
NA	TRBV6-1	NA	TRBJ1-2	TGTGCCAGCAGCCCACAGACAGGACGCCGGGGGTACACCTTC	CASSPQTGRRGYTF
NA	TRBV9	NA	TRBJ2-1	TGTGCCAGCAGCGCCCCCCCGACAGATTACAATGAGCAGTTCTTC	CASSAPPTDYNEQFF
few	TRBV15	TRBD1	TRBJ1-1	TGTGCCACCAGCAGAGATCGGGGACAGGGGGACACTGAAGCTTTCTTT	CATSRDRGQGDTEAFF
few	TRBV3-1	TRBD1	TRBJ1-1	TGTGCCAGCAGCGATCGTATAGGGGGCGCAGGGCCAGAAGCTTTCTTT	CASSDRIGGAGPEAFF
NA	TRBV25-1	TRBD2	TRBJ2-1	TGTGCCAGCAGTGAACCCGGGACTATGGCTGGAGAGCAGTTCTTC	CASSEPGTMAGEQFF
few	TRBV7-9	TRBD2	TRBJ2-1	TGTGCCAGCAGCTGGAGCGGGGCCGGCCACAATGAGCAGTTCTTC	CASSWSGAGHNEQFF
few	TRBV5-1	NA	TRBJ2-1	TGCGCCAGCAGCTCCACACAGCGAGCTTACAATGAGCAGTTCTTC	CASSSTQRAYNEQFF
few	TRBV7-9	NA	TRBJ2-7	TGTGCCAGCGCCCCCCGGCGGGGCGAGCAGTACTTC	CASAPRRGEQYF
many	TRBV5-1	NA	TRBJ2-3	TGCGCCAGCAGCTTGGGCCGCACAGATACGCAGTATTTT	CASSLGRTDTQYF
few	TRBV25-1	TRBD1	TRBJ2-7	TGTGCCAGCAGTGCCCTTACCGGGACAGACTCGTCCTTC	CASSALTGTDSSF
NA	TRBV7-3	NA	TRBJ2-1	TGTGCCAGCAGCTTATTGCTAGCCTCCTACAATGAGCAGTTCTTC	CASSLLLASYNEQFF
NA	TRBV9	TRBD2	TRBJ2-5	TGTGCCAGCGGTGAGCCTTTAGGACTAGCGGGAGAAGAGACCCAGTACTTC	CASGEPLGLAGEETQYF
NA	TRBV6-5	NA	TRBJ1-2	TGTGCCAGCACCCCGAGCAGGGGACCCGACGACTATGGCTACACCTTC	CASTPSRGPDDYGYTF
few	TRBV29-1	TRBD2	TRBJ2-3	TGCAGCGTTGGTCTAGCGGGAGGGCCGAGGGATACGCAGTATTTT	CSVGLAGGPRDTQYF